The clone carrying this TCR beta chain was recorded a few times. Looked up from germline, CDR1 is MDHEN and CDR2 is SYDVKM. The CDR3 totals 17 residues. The V gene lost 6 bases and the J gene lost 0 bases, with 21 bases spanning the gap. These data originate in a study of CD8 T cells in ankylosing spondylitis. Quantitative 5'-RACE was performed with molecular barcodes, and it yielded the TCR beta libraries. TCRdb passed the 5' RACE reads through MiXCR, listing each CDR3 protein once. The sample contains around 130,000 distinct CDR3 sequences, roughly 15% of which appear only once. The sample was blood, either unsorted or a sorted T cell fraction (not recorded which). The chain links TRBV28 to TRBJ2-7, with D perhaps being TRBD1 or TRBD2 (5 bases each). The receptor comes from a female donor with ankylosing spondylitis or in good health (not recorded which). In DNA form, the CDR3 reads TGTGCCAGCAGCCTAGCACGACAGTGGGGAAGCTCCTACGAGCAGTACTTC. Encoded protein: CASSLARQWGSSYEQYF.